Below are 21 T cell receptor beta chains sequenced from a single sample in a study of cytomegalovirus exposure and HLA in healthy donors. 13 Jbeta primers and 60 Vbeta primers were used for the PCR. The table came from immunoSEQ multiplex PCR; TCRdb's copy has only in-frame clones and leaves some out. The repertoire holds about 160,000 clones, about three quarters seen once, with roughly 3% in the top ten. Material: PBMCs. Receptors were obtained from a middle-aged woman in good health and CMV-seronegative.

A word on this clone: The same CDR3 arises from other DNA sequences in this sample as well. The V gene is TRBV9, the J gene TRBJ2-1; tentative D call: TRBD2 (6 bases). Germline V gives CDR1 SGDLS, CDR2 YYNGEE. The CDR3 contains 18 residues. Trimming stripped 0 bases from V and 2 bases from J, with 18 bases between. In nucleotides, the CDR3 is TGTGCCAGCAGCGTAGGTTTCCAGGGACTCCTAGCCTACAATGAGCAGTTCTTC. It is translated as CASSVGFQGLLAYNEQFF. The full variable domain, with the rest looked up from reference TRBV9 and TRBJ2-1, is DSGVTQTPKHLITATGQRVTLRCSPRSGDLSVYWYQQSLDQGLQFLIQYYNGEERAKGNILERFSAQQFPDLHSELNLSSLELGDSALYFCASSVGFQGLLAYNEQFFGPGTRLTVL.

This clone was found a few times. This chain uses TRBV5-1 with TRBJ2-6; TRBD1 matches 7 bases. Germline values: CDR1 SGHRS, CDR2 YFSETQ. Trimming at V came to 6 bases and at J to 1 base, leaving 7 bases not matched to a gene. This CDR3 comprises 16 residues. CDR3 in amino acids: CASTYRQGSGANVLTF. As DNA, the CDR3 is TGCGCCAGCACCTACAGACAGGGTTCTGGGGCCAACGTCCTGACTTTC. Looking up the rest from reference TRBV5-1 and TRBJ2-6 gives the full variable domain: KAGVTQTPRYLIKTRGQQVTLSCSPISGHRSVSWYQQTPGQGLQFLFEYFSETQRNKGNFPGRFSGRQFSNSRSEMNVSTLELGDSALYLCASTYRQGSGANVLTFGAGSRLTVL.

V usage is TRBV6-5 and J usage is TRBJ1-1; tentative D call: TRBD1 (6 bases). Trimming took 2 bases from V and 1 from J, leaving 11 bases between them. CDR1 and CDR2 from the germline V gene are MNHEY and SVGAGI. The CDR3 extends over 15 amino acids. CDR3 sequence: CASSYGAGANTEAFF. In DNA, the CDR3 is TGTGCCAGCAGTTACGGGGCAGGGGCGAACACTGAAGCTTTCTTT.

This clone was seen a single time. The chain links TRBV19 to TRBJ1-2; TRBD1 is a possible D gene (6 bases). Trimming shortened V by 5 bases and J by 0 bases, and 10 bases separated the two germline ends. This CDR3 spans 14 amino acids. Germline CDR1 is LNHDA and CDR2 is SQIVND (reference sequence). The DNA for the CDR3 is TGTGCCAGTAGTGCAGGGACAACTAACTATGGCTACACCTTC. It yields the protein CASSAGTTNYGYTF.

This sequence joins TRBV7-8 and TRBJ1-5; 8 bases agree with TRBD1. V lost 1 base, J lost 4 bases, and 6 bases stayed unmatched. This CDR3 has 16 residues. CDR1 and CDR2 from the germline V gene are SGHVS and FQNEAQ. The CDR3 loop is CASSLVGQALNQPQHF. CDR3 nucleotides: TGTGCCAGCAGCTTAGTGGGACAGGCCTTAAATCAGCCCCAGCATTTT.

CDR3 protein: CASRTGGAANQPQHF. The CDR3 DNA sequence: TGTGCCAGCAGAACAGGGGGGGCAGCCAATCAGCCCCAGCATTTT. V and J are TRBV27 and TRBJ1-5, with 8 bases fitting TRBD1. The CDR3 length is 15 residues. Germline trimming cut 6 bases from V and 3 bases from J; bases unmatched to any gene: 7. CDR1 MNHEY and CDR2 SMNVEV come from the germline V gene (reference sequence).

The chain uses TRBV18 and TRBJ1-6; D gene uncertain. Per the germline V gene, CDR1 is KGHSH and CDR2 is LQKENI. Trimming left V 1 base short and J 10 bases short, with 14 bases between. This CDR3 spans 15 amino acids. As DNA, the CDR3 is TGTGCCAGCTCACCACAGGGAGGGCAAGGGTCACCCCTCCACTTT. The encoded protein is CASSPQGGQGSPLHF.

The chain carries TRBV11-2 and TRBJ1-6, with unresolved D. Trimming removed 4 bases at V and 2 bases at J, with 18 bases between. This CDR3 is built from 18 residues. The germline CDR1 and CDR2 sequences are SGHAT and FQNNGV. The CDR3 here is CASSSEGPLVAYNSPLHF. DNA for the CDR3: TGTGCCAGCAGCTCGGAGGGCCCCCTGGTAGCCTATAATTCACCCCTCCACTTT. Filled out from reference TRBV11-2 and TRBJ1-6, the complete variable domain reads EAGVAQSPRYKIIEKRQSVAFWCNPISGHATLYWYQQILGQGPKLLIQFQNNGVVDDSQLPKDRFSAERLKGVDSTLKIQPAKLEDSAVYLCASSSEGPLVAYNSPLHFGNGTRLTVT.

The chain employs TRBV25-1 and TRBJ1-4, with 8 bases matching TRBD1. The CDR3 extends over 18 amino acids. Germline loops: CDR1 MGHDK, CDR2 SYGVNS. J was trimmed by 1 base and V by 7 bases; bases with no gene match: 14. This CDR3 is CASKEDRGFLGTNEKLFF. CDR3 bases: TGTGCCAGCAAAGAAGACAGGGGATTTCTTGGAACTAATGAAAAACTGTTTTTT. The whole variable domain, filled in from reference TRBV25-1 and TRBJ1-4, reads EADIYQTPRYLVIGTGKKITLECSQTMGHDKMYWYQQDPGMELHLIHYSYGVNSTEKGDLSSESTVSRIRTEHFPLTLESARPSHTSQYLCASKEDRGFLGTNEKLFFGSGTQLSVL.

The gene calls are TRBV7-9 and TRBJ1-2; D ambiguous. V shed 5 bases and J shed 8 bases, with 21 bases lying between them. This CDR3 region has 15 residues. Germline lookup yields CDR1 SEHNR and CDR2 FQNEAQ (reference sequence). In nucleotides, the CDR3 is TGTGCCAGCAGCCCGAGGGAAGCAGGAGTCGACGGCTACACCTTC. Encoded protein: CASSPREAGVDGYTF.

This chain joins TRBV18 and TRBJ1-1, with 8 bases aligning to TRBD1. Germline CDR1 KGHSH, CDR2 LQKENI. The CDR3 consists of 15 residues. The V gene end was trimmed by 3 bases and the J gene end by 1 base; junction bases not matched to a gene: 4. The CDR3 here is CASSPRTGPNTEAFF. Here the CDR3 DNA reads TGTGCCAGCTCACCCAGGACAGGGCCGAACACTGAAGCTTTCTTT.

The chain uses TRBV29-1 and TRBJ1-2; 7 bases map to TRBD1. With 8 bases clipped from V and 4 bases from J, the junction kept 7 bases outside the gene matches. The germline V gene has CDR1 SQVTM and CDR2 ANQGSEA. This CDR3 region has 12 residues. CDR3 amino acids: CSFMNRGYGYTF. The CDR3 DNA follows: TGCAGCTTTATGAACAGGGGCTATGGCTACACCTTC. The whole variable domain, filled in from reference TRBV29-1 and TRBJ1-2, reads SAVISQKPSRDICQRGTSLTIQCQVDSQVTMMFWYRQQPGQSLTLIATANQGSEATYESGFVIDKFPISRPNLTFSTLTVSNMSPEDSSIYLCSFMNRGYGYTFGSGTRLTVV.

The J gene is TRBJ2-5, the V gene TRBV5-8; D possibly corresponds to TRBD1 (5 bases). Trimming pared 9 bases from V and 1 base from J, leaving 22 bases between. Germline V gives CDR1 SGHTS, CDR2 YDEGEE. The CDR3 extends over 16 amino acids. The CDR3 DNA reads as TGTGCCAAAGAGTGGTACAGCAGGGATTCCCAAGAGACCCAGTACTTC. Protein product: CAKEWYSRDSQETQYF.

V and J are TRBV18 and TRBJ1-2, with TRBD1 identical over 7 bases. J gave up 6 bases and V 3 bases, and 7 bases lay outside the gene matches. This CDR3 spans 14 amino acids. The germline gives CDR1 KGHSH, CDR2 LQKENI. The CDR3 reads CASSPLGTADGYTF. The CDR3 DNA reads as TGTGCCAGCTCACCTTTAGGGACAGCCGATGGCTACACCTTC.

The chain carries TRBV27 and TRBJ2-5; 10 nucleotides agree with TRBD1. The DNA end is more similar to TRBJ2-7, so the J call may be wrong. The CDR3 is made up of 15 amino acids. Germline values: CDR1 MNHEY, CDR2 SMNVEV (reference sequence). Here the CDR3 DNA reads TGTGCCAGCGCCTCGACCGGGACAGGGGCCTACGAGCAGTACTTC. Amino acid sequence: CASASTGTGAYEQYF.

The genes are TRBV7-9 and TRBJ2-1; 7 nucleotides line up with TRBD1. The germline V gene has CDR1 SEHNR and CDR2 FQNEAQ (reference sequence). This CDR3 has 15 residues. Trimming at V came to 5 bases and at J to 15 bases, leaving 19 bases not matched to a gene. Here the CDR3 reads CASSPPGQRLQRGFF. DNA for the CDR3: TGTGCCAGCAGCCCACCGGGACAGCGTCTCCAGAGGGGGTTCTTC. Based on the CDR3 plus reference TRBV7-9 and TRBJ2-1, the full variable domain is DTGVSQNPRHKITKRGQNVTFRCDPISEHNRLYWYRQTLGQGPEFLTYFQNEAQLEKSRLLSDRFSAERPKGSFSTLEIQRTEQGDSAMYLCASSPPGQRLQRGFFGPGTRLTVL.

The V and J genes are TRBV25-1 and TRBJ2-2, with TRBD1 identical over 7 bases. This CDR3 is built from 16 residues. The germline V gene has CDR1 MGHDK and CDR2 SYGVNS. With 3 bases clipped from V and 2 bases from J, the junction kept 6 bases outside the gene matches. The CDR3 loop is CASSDGEGANTGELFF. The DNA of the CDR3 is TGTGCCAGCAGTGATGGAGAGGGGGCTAACACCGGGGAGCTGTTTTTT.

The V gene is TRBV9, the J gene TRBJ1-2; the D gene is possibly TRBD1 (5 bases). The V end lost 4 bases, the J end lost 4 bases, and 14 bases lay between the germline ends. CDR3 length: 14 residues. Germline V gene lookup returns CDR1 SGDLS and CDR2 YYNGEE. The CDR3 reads CASSPQMGGYGYTF. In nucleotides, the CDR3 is TGTGCCAGCAGCCCCCAAATGGGGGGCTATGGCTACACCTTC.

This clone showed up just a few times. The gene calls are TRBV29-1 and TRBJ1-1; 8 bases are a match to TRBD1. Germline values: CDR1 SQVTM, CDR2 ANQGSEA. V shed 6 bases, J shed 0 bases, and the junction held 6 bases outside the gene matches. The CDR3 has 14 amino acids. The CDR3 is CSVGRTGMNTEAFF. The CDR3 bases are TGCAGCGTCGGGAGGACAGGGATGAACACTGAAGCTTTCTTT.

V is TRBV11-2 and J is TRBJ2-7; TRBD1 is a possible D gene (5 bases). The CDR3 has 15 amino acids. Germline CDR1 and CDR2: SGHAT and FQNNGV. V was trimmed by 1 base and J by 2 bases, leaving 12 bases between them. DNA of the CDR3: TGTGCCAGCAGCTTAGGATCAGGGATCCCCTACGAGCAGTACTTC. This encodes CASSLGSGIPYEQYF.

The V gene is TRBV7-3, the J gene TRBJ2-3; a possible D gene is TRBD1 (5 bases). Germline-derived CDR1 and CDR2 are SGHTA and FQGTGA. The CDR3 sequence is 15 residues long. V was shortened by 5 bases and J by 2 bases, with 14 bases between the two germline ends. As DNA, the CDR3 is TGTGCCAGCAGCATCCAAGGACATATCACAGATACGCAGTATTTT. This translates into CASSIQGHITDTQYF.